This TCR beta chain was captured by sequencing in a study of cytomegalovirus exposure and HLA in healthy donors. The study's findings and limits: After further analysis at a later stage, 15,000 to 20,000 TCR beta sequences were associated with HLA alleles at 0.05 false discovery rate. CMV serostatus was the sole immune exposure information available. A later analysis reportedly found fewer N-insertions in an Asian-associated ancestry cluster than the roughly 680-donor mean. It is likely that the observed cluster of highly shared sequence variants was a sequencing artifact.

13 Jbeta primers and 60 Vbeta primers were used for the PCR. Sequencing was performed with immunoSEQ multiplex PCR; in TCRdb, only in-frame clones are kept and a portion is missing. The sample has about 120,000 clones; approximately 66% are singletons. This clone came up a few times. Its antigen is still unknown. The CDR3 spans 15 residues. Germline CDR1 SGHTS, CDR2 YDEGEE. Trimming cost V 4 bases and J 4 bases; bases outside gene matches: 7. This receptor was taken from a woman between 40 and 55 years old in good health and CMV-seropositive. This rearrangement joins TRBV5-8 to TRBJ2-3; 9 positions agree with TRBD1. Material: PBMCs. The DNA of the CDR3 is TGTGCCAGCAGCCCGGGACAGGGTGGACCAGATACGCAGTATTTT. Its translation: CASSPGQGGPDTQYF.